One and the same sample provided the 14 T cell receptor beta chains below, sequenced in a study of cytomegalovirus exposure and HLA in healthy donors. The PCR employed 60 Vbeta primers together with 13 Jbeta primers. Here immunoSEQ multiplex PCR was the method, and the copy in TCRdb shows in-frame clones only, minus some. The sample comprises about 250,000 clones, over 70% of which are singletons, and over 0.3% rests with the top ten. Sequencing input: PBMCs. These receptors came from a girl aged 2 to 10 in good health and CMV-seronegative.

The chain has TRBV6-5 and TRBJ2-5; 10 bases map to TRBD2. The J call could be wrong; TRBJ2-7 is a better fit for the DNA end. Germline V gene data show CDR1 as MNHEY and CDR2 as SVGAGI. The CDR3 is made up of 14 amino acids. The chain's CDR3 is CASRLLAGAYEQYF. The CDR3 DNA reads as TGTGCCAGCAGACTCCTAGCGGGAGCCTACGAGCAGTACTTC.

The chain has TRBV5-1 and TRBJ1-1; D gene ambiguous. There are 15 residues in the CDR3. V was cut by 1 base and J by 3 bases, with 13 bases left in between. The germline CDR1 and CDR2 sequences are SGHRS and YFSETQ. Here the CDR3 DNA reads TGCGCCAGCAGCTTGAGCGGCATAGTAGACACTGAAGCTTTCTTT. This codes for CASSLSGIVDTEAFF.

The rearrangement joins TRBV11-2 to TRBJ2-3; TRBD1 matches at 10 bases. The CDR3 extends over 19 amino acids. J lost 3 bases, V lost 3 bases, and 15 bases had no gene match. Germline assignment: CDR1 SGHAT and CDR2 FQNNGV. The CDR3 sequence: CASSFHHTAGTGVTDTQYF. CDR3 in DNA: TGTGCCAGCAGCTTCCATCATACCGCCGGGACAGGGGTTACAGATACGCAGTATTTT.

The chain links TRBV27 to TRBJ2-1; 15 bases map to TRBD2. V was pared by 4 bases and J by 7 bases, with 2 bases of the junction left unmatched. Germline lookup yields CDR1 MNHEY and CDR2 SMNVEV (reference sequence). The CDR3 runs 15 residues. The CDR3 here is CASSWGLAGGNEQFF. CDR3 nucleotides: TGTGCCAGCAGTTGGGGACTAGCGGGGGGAAATGAGCAGTTCTTC.

This chain links TRBV18 with TRBJ1-3, with 8 bases that match TRBD1. This CDR3 contains 15 residues. The junction had 7 bases not matched to a gene; V was cut back by 2 bases and J by 7 bases. Germline CDR1 and CDR2: KGHSH and LQKENI. The CDR3 DNA reads TGTGCCAGCTCACCAAGGACAGGGTCCAGCAACACCATATATTTT. Its protein product is CASSPRTGSSNTIYF. The whole variable domain, filled in from reference TRBV18 and TRBJ1-3, reads NAGVMQNPRHLVRRRGQEARLRCSPMKGHSHVYWYRQLPEEGLKFMVYLQKENIIDESGMPKERFSAEFPKEGPSILRIQQVVRGDSAAYFCASSPRTGSSNTIYFGEGSWLTVV.

Comment on this clone: This sample includes further DNA sequences coding for the same CDR3. V gene TRBV29-1 combines with J gene TRBJ2-7; D is unclear. The CDR3 totals 15 residues. The germline V gene has CDR1 SQVTM and CDR2 ANQGSEA. Trimming took 4 bases from V and 5 from J, leaving 21 bases between them. This CDR3 is CSVGGLYLSHDEQYF. The CDR3 bases are TGCAGCGTTGGAGGCTTGTACCTATCCCATGACGAGCAGTACTTC.

CDR3 sequence: CASSPRTDFEAFF. The DNA for the CDR3 is TGTGCCAGCAGCCCAAGGACAGACTTTGAAGCTTTCTTT. The genes are TRBV5-8 and TRBJ1-1, with D possibly being TRBD1 (6 bases). Trimming removed 4 bases at V and 7 bases at J, with 14 bases between. CDR3 length: 13 residues. CDR1 and CDR2 from the germline V gene are SGHTS and YDEGEE.

V gene TRBV4-1 combines with J gene TRBJ2-5, with 8 bases fitting TRBD2. Unmatched junction bases numbered 7, after V lost 0 bases and J lost 4 bases. This CDR3 has 16 residues. Per germline, CDR1 MGHRA and CDR2 YSYEKL. The CDR3 reads CASSQELSRGVETQYF. CDR3 coding DNA: TGCGCCAGCAGCCAAGAGCTCTCGCGGGGGGTAGAGACCCAGTACTTC.

This clone showed up just a few times. The gene calls are TRBV19 and TRBJ2-5; unclear D gene. The CDR3 sequence is 13 residues long. Germline CDR1 and CDR2: LNHDA and SQIVND (reference sequence). V dropped 2 bases and J dropped 4 bases, with 8 bases sitting between them. This chain's CDR3 is CASSIQVRETQYF. DNA of the CDR3: TGTGCCAGTAGTATACAGGTACGAGAGACCCAGTACTTC.

V and J are TRBV4-1 and TRBJ1-2; D possibly corresponds to TRBD1 (6 bases). Germline V gene lookup returns CDR1 MGHRA and CDR2 YSYEKL. This CDR3 contains 14 residues. The germline V and J ends were trimmed by 3 bases and 14 bases, with 22 bases remaining between them. CDR3 amino acids: CASSHPTRGADRTF. CDR3 in DNA: TGCGCCAGCAGCCATCCAACCCGGGGGGCGGATCGGACCTTC.

The rearrangement links TRBV9 to TRBJ2-5, with D possibly TRBD2 on 5 matching bases. The germline V gene encodes CDR1 SGDLS and CDR2 YYNGEE. The CDR3 extends over 15 amino acids. Trimming cost V 0 bases and J 5 bases, with 14 bases left between them. This CDR3 reads CASSVGPGERETQYF. The CDR3 coding sequence is TGTGCCAGCAGCGTAGGCCCCGGGGAGCGGGAGACCCAGTACTTC. Filled out from reference TRBV9 and TRBJ2-5, the complete variable domain reads DSGVTQTPKHLITATGQRVTLRCSPRSGDLSVYWYQQSLDQGLQFLIQYYNGEERAKGNILERFSAQQFPDLHSELNLSSLELGDSALYFCASSVGPGERETQYFGPGTRLLVL.

This chain connects TRBV14 to TRBJ2-7; D is uncertain. V shed 0 bases and J shed 4 bases, with 7 bases lying between them. Germline V CDR1 and CDR2: SGHDN, FVKESK. This CDR3 spans 13 amino acids. The CDR3 spells CASSQDRLYEQYF. As DNA, the CDR3 is TGTGCCAGCAGCCAAGACCGGTTATACGAGCAGTACTTC.

This clone was observed a handful of times. The gene calls are TRBV2 and TRBJ1-3, with D possibly TRBD1 on 6 matching bases. The CDR3 is 15 amino acids. From germline, CDR1 is SNHLY and CDR2 FYNNEI. The ends were cut back, 7 bases at V and 3 bases at J, with 16 bases in the middle. The DNA for the CDR3 is TGTGCCAGCATTAGGGGGACCTTCGGTGGAAACACCATATATTTT. As protein: CASIRGTFGGNTIYF.

As DNA, the CDR3 is TGTGCCAGCAGTTTACTTTCAGACTTGAACACTGAAGCTTTCTTT. This codes for CASSLLSDLNTEAFF. J is TRBJ1-1 and V is TRBV28; no firm D call. Germline CDR1 MDHEN, CDR2 SYDVKM. CDR3 length equals 15 residues. Trimming pared 2 bases from V and 0 bases from J, leaving 10 bases between.